This passage covers 29 T cell receptor beta chains from one sample sequenced in a study of blood T cells in healthy people across ages. Primed by a sample-barcoded 5' primer and a J-beta primer mix, a second PCR proceeded for about 6 to 11 cycles. TCRdb used MiXCR to reprocess the 5' RACE reads, holding one entry per CDR3 protein. The sample includes roughly 680,000 distinct CDR3 sequences, 45% to 50% of them seen just once. The sample was blood. The receptors originated from a woman aged 55-69 years in good health.

This chain connects TRBV27 to TRBJ2-6; TRBD1 might be the D (6 bases). Per germline, CDR1 MNHEY and CDR2 SMNVEV (reference sequence). This CDR3 has 15 residues. V gave up 6 bases and J gave up 4 bases, with 13 bases separating them. This chain's CDR3 is CASSPTGLGANVLTF. In DNA, the CDR3 is TGTGCCAGCAGCCCTACAGGGCTGGGGGCCAACGTCCTGACTTTC.

This clonotype is a singleton in its sample. This chain joins TRBV28 and TRBJ2-6; TRBD2 might be the D (5 bases). Germline CDR1 is MDHEN and CDR2 is SYDVKM. The CDR3 contains 16 residues. Trimming pared 6 bases from V and 0 bases from J, leaving 12 bases between. The CDR3 here is CASRDSLVSGANVLTF. The DNA of the CDR3 is TGTGCCAGCAGGGACTCCTTAGTCTCTGGGGCCAACGTCCTGACTTTC.

On this clonotype: A much larger clone differs from this one at a single base, so this may be a read error. This chain uses TRBV6-6 with TRBJ2-7; TRBD1 agrees at 9 bases. CDR3 size: 15 residues. Germline V gene lookup returns CDR1 MNHNY and CDR2 SVGAGI (reference sequence). The V segment lost 4 bases and the J segment 0 bases; nucleotides outside the gene matches: 4. The CDR3 loop is CASSSSGQGSYEQYF. Here the CDR3 DNA reads TGTGCCAGCAGTTCCTCGGGACAGGGCTCCTACGAGCAGTACTTC.

This clonotype was found once. V gene TRBV11-2 combines with J gene TRBJ2-3; the D gene could be TRBD1 or TRBD2 (5 bases each). Germline V CDR1 and CDR2: SGHAT, FQNNGV. Deletions cut 1 base from V and 8 bases from J, with 16 bases between. The CDR3 has 15 amino acids. The CDR3 region has the DNA TGTGCCAGCAGCTTAGCGGGCCTCGGGGCCGGTACGCAGTATTTT. Translation: CASSLAGLGAGTQYF.

The rearrangement links TRBV20-1 to TRBJ2-5; 11 nucleotides agree with TRBD1. The J call may be faulty, since TRBJ2-7 better matches the DNA end. The CDR3 has 14 amino acids. From germline, CDR1 is DFQATT and CDR2 SNEGSKA (reference sequence). The CDR3 reads CSASPWTGGREQYF. CDR3 coding DNA: TGCAGTGCTAGCCCTTGGACAGGGGGCCGCGAGCAGTACTTC.

This clonotype was detected once. V gene TRBV7-9 combines with J gene TRBJ1-1; TRBD1 agrees at 9 bases. V shed 8 bases, J shed 6 bases, and the junction held 10 bases outside the gene matches. The CDR3 spans 14 residues. Germline assignment: CDR1 SEHNR and CDR2 FQNEAQ (reference sequence). Here the CDR3 reads CASVRGQGSSEAFF. DNA for the CDR3: TGTGCCAGCGTTCGGGGACAGGGATCTTCTGAAGCTTTCTTT.

The genes are TRBV7-3 and TRBJ2-3; the D gene is possibly TRBD1 (5 bases). This CDR3 is 16 amino acids long. CDR1 and CDR2 from the germline V gene are SGHTA and FQGTGA. V was trimmed by 2 bases and J by 1 base, leaving 13 bases between them. The CDR3 region is CASSLSPGRGTDTQYF. As DNA, the CDR3 is TGTGCCAGCAGCTTATCGCCGGGCAGGGGCACAGATACGCAGTATTTT.

The rearrangement links TRBV12-3 or TRBV12-4 to TRBJ1-1, with D tentatively TRBD1 (5 bases). Trimming took 5 bases from V and 4 from J, leaving 11 bases between them. The CDR3 spans 13 residues. The CDR3 region is CASSRLGGTEAFF. The CDR3 nucleotides read TGTGCCAGCAGTCGGCTTGGGGGCACTGAAGCTTTCTTT.

V usage is TRBV29-1 and J usage is TRBJ2-7; 10 bases align to TRBD2. The CDR3 contains 14 residues. With 7 bases clipped from V and 7 bases from J, the junction kept 13 bases outside the gene matches. Germline V gene sequence: CDR1 SQVTM, CDR2 ANQGSEA. CDR3 nucleotides: TGCAGCGGCACCACCGGGACTAGCGTTAATGAGCAGTACTTC. It codes for CSGTTGTSVNEQYF.

The chain recombines TRBV7-6 with TRBJ2-5; no definite D call. Germline assignment: CDR1 SGHVS and CDR2 FNYEAQ. The CDR3 runs 13 residues. The V end was cut by 5 bases, the J end by 3 bases, with 10 bases between. CDR3 region: CASSVTAEETQYF. As DNA, the CDR3 is TGTGCCAGCAGCGTTACAGCTGAAGAGACCCAGTACTTC.

The chain has TRBV20-1 and TRBJ2-7, with 11 bases lining up with TRBD2. The CDR3 is 13 residues long. Germline V CDR1 and CDR2: DFQATT, SNEGSKA (reference sequence). The CDR3 spells CTPIAGGNNEQYF. CDR3 sequence (DNA): TGCACCCCGATAGCGGGAGGGAACAATGAGCAGTACTTC.

This chain links TRBV27 with TRBJ1-5, with 7 bases matching TRBD1. The CDR3 is 17 residues long. The junction had 8 bases not matched to a gene; V was cut back by 2 bases and J by 1 base. From germline, CDR1 is MNHEY and CDR2 SMNVEV (reference sequence). The CDR3 protein is CASSLVGTASSNQPQHF. Here the CDR3 DNA reads TGTGCCAGCAGTTTAGTCGGGACAGCCTCGAGCAATCAGCCCCAGCATTTT.

This rearrangement joins TRBV28 to TRBJ2-4; D is unresolved. The J call may be incorrect, as the DNA end agrees better with TRBJ2-5. The CDR3 has 13 residues. From germline, CDR1 is MDHEN and CDR2 SYDVKM. CDR3 sequence: CASIQAPEETQYF. DNA for the CDR3: TGTGCCAGCATTCAGGCGCCCGAGGAGACCCAGTACTTC.

The sample holds a few counts of this clonotype. This chain uses TRBV20-1 with TRBJ2-1; 10 bases are a match to TRBD2. J gave up 6 bases and V 3 bases, and 5 bases lay outside the gene matches. The CDR3 sequence is 14 residues long. The germline gives CDR1 DFQATT, CDR2 SNEGSKA (reference sequence). The CDR3 DNA sequence: TGCAGTGCTAGTAGAGCGGGAGGGATCAATGAGCAGTTCTTC. Amino acids: CSASRAGGINEQFF.

The chain uses TRBV10-3 and TRBJ2-7, with 10 nucleotides matching TRBD2. The J call may be faulty, since TRBJ2-5 better matches the DNA end. In germline, CDR1 is ENHRY, CDR2 SYGVKD. The CDR3 sequence is 17 residues long. The CDR3 DNA sequence: TGTGCCATCAGTGTCAGCGGGAGGGCCGCGGACCCAGAGACCCAGTACTTC. Translating it yields CAISVSGRAADPETQYF.

Of note for this clonotype: A much more abundant neighbour one base away suggests this may be a read error. The CDR3 does not close with the conserved phenylalanine or tryptophan, likely indicating a read error. The V gene is TRBV7-2, the J gene TRBJ2-7; 7 bases are a match to TRBD2. The ends lost 1 base at V and 4 bases at J; junction bases unmatched: 10. The CDR3 is 16 amino acids. Germline V CDR1 and CDR2: SGHTA, FQGNSA. This CDR3 is CASSLGGGGSPYEQYL. The CDR3 DNA follows: TGTGCCAGCAGCTTAGGGGGGGGAGGATCCCCGTACGAGCAGTACTTG.

The chain couples TRBV10-3 to TRBJ2-6, with a tentative D call TRBD1 (6 bases). This CDR3 spans 15 amino acids. Deletions cut 11 bases from V and 0 bases from J, with 14 bases between. Germline V lookup: CDR1 ENHRY, CDR2 SYGVKD. The CDR3 DNA is TGTGCCGTAAACCGGGACACCTCTGGGGCCAACGTCCTGACTTTC. Its translation is CAVNRDTSGANVLTF.

This chain links TRBV29-1 with TRBJ2-1, with 12 positions matching TRBD1. V trimming: 7 bases; J trimming: 8 bases; junction bases outside the gene matches: 9. The germline V gene has CDR1 SQVTM and CDR2 ANQGSEA. The CDR3 loop spans 14 amino acids. The CDR3 coding sequence is TGCAGCGCCTACACCGGGACAGGGGGCGATGAGCAGTTCTTC. This translates into CSAYTGTGGDEQFF.

V is TRBV20-1 and J is TRBJ2-1; D is ambiguous. Trimming pared 3 bases from V and 7 bases from J, leaving 22 bases between. In germline, CDR1 is DFQATT, CDR2 SNEGSKA (reference sequence). This CDR3 spans 16 amino acids. The CDR3 spells CSASPHMAGSENEQFF. CDR3 DNA: TGCAGTGCTAGCCCACACATGGCCGGTAGTGAGAATGAGCAGTTCTTC.

This chain joins TRBV7-2 and TRBJ2-1; 7 bases align to TRBD2. The CDR3 runs to 14 residues. The V segment lost 6 bases and the J segment 3 bases; nucleotides outside the gene matches: 5. Germline V gives CDR1 SGHTA, CDR2 FQGNSA. The CDR3 here is CASRAGVGYNEQFF. CDR3 DNA: TGTGCCAGCAGGGCGGGAGTGGGCTACAATGAGCAGTTCTTC.

This clonotype was seen a few times. The chain links TRBV7-3 to TRBJ2-5; 8 nucleotides match TRBD1. The junction had 10 bases not matched to a gene; V was cut back by 5 bases and J by 5 bases. The germline V gene encodes CDR1 SGHTA and CDR2 FQGTGA. The CDR3 totals 15 residues. CDR3 DNA: TGTGCCAGCAGCCCCCTCGGACAGGGAGTGGAGACCCAGTACTTC. This sequence encodes CASSPLGQGVETQYF.

This chain connects TRBV12-5 to TRBJ1-2, with D maybe TRBD1 (6 bases). The CDR3 covers 14 residues. V gave up 5 bases and J gave up 10 bases, with 20 bases separating them. The germline CDR1 and CDR2 sequences are LGHNT and FRNRAP. The CDR3 reads CASGPGQSFGDYTF. CDR3 coding DNA: TGTGCTAGTGGTCCAGGACAGAGCTTCGGGGACTACACCTTC.

This clonotype was seen a few times. CDR3 protein: CASSLGVAGVYQETQYF. The CDR3 DNA sequence: TGCGCCAGCAGCTTGGGGGTAGCGGGAGTGTACCAAGAGACCCAGTACTTC. The chain uses TRBV5-1 and TRBJ2-5, with 9 bases fitting TRBD2. The germline CDR1 and CDR2 sequences are SGHRS and YFSETQ. V dropped 0 bases and J dropped 0; count of bases not matched to a gene: 6. The length of the CDR3 is 17 residues.

The CDR3, as DNA: TGTGCCAGCAGCTTATGGACAGGGGATGAAAAACTGTTTTTT. Its protein is CASSLWTGDEKLFF. V is TRBV7-2 and J is TRBJ1-4; 9 nucleotides align to TRBD1. With 2 bases clipped from V and 6 bases from J, the junction kept 1 base outside the gene matches. The CDR3 is made up of 14 amino acids. The germline V gene has CDR1 SGHTA and CDR2 FQGNSA.

The chain combines TRBV6-2 or TRBV6-3 with TRBJ2-7; D may be TRBD2 (5 bases). The CDR3 sequence is 16 residues long. Germline V gene lookup returns CDR1 MNHEY and CDR2 SVGEGT. V lost 0 bases and J lost 3, with 15 bases in between. The CDR3 nucleotides are TGTGCCAGCAGTTACTCCGAGCGGAGACCAGGCTACGAGCAGTACTTC. Its protein product is CASSYSERRPGYEQYF.

The chain combines TRBV14 with TRBJ1-2, with D tentatively TRBD1 (5 bases). The V end was cut by 1 base, the J end by 5 bases, with 5 bases between. Germline CDR1 is SGHDN and CDR2 is FVKESK. This CDR3 comprises 12 residues. CDR3 region: CASSQGQYGYTF. CDR3 nucleotide sequence: TGTGCCAGCAGCCAAGGACAGTATGGCTACACCTTC. Full variable domain (remainder filled in from reference TRBV14 and TRBJ1-2): EAGVTQFPSHSVIEKGQTVTLRCDPISGHDNLYWYRRVMGKEIKFLLHFVKESKQDESGMPNNRFLAERTGGTYSTLKVQPAELEDSGVYFCASSQGQYGYTFGSGTRLTVV.

This clonotype was found a few times. J is TRBJ2-7 and V is TRBV29-1; TRBD1 might be the D (6 bases). Between the trimmed V and J ends, which lost 6 bases and 5 bases, there was a span of 8 bases. The CDR3 is 10 amino acids. Germline assignment: CDR1 SQVTM and CDR2 ANQGSEA. The DNA for the CDR3 is TGCAGCGTCGGACAGAACGAGCAGTACTTC. This translates into CSVGQNEQYF.

Remarks on this clonotype: The junction does not match germline at one end; this may be a read error. The chain employs TRBV4-2 and TRBJ2-5, with D tentatively TRBD2 (5 bases). This CDR3 region has 16 residues. Germline V CDR1 and CDR2: LGHNA, YNFKEQ. The CDR3 DNA follows: TGTGTCAGCAGCCAAGGGATGGGTGGGAGTGATTATGAGCAGTACTTC. Translated, it gives CVSSQGMGGSDYEQYF.

This clonotype appeared a few times. The J gene is TRBJ2-3, the V gene TRBV28; possibly TRBD1 for D (6 bases). V lost 3 bases and J lost 4, with 20 bases in between. Germline V lookup: CDR1 MDHEN, CDR2 SYDVKM. The CDR3 runs 17 residues. DNA of the CDR3: TGTGCCAGCAGTTTTAGGGGTCTGGAACAGGGTGCAGATACGCAGTATTTT. It specifies CASSFRGLEQGADTQYF.